This TCR beta chain was sequenced during a study of monozygotic twins with inflammatory bowel disease. General study points: IBD patients had lower TCRbeta diversity (inverse Simpson) than healthy co-twins.

Germline V lookup: CDR1 MNHEY, CDR2 SVGAGI. This CDR3 has 16 amino acids. Reprocessing the 5' RACE reads, TCRdb reports a single entry for every CDR3 protein and omits DNA. The sample includes over 110,000 distinct CDR3 sequences. About this clonotype itself: Its antigen is unidentified.

The chain recombines TRBV6-5 with TRBJ2-7. The sequenced sample was blood. This receptor was identified in a human donor with ulcerative colitis or Crohn's disease, or a healthy co-twin of an affected twin (not recorded which). The chain's CDR3 is CASSYRPGSSIYEQYF.